Presented here are 21 T cell receptor beta chains from one specimen sequenced in a study of shared clonotypes between healthy human individuals. Produced via immunoSEQ multiplex PCR; TCRdb's table is partial and in-frame only. The data contain approximately 2.4 million clones, almost 96% of them seen just once; the ten biggest clones take up 0.1% to 0.15%. Sequencing input: naive CD4+ T cells sorted from blood. Subset of the sample: CD45RA+ positively selected. Receptors were obtained from a man younger than 30 in good health.

The chain carries TRBV2 and TRBJ2-2; D may be TRBD1 or TRBD2 (5 bases each). This CDR3 has 18 amino acids. With 6 bases removed from V and 4 bases from J, the gap between germline ends came to 24 bases. CDR1 is SNHLY, CDR2 FYNNEI, per germline. The DNA of the CDR3 is TGTGCCAGCAGCGACACTACGAGCGGAGTCCAGGGCACCGGGGAGCTGTTTTTT. The encoded protein is CASSDTTSGVQGTGELFF.

The genes are TRBV2 and TRBJ1-4; D might be TRBD1 (6 bases). Trimming left V 8 bases short and J 0 bases short, with 10 bases between. This CDR3 is built from 14 residues. Germline V lookup: CDR1 SNHLY, CDR2 FYNNEI. The CDR3 DNA sequence: TGTGCCAGCGGGACACCTGCAACTAATGAAAAACTGTTTTTT. Protein sequence: CASGTPATNEKLFF.

Here the CDR3 reads CASSQEATSGNEQYF. CDR3 DNA: TGCGCCAGCAGCCAAGAAGCGACTAGCGGGAACGAGCAGTACTTC. This chain connects TRBV4-3 to TRBJ2-7, with 11 nucleotides matching TRBD2. V was clipped by 0 bases and J by 5 bases; unmatched bases: 3. Germline V lookup: CDR1 LGHNA, CDR2 YSLEER. This CDR3 has 15 amino acids.

In this sample, this clone turned up once. The V call is TRBV28, the J call TRBJ2-2, with D tentatively TRBD1 (5 bases). The CDR3 has 13 residues. CDR1 is MDHEN and CDR2 is SYDVKM in the germline V gene. With 8 bases removed from V and 4 bases from J, the gap between germline ends came to 11 bases. The CDR3 reads CASDDRSTGELFF. DNA of the CDR3: TGTGCCAGCGATGACAGAAGCACCGGGGAGCTGTTTTTT.

The chain has TRBV28 and TRBJ1-2; TRBD1 might be the D (6 bases). Germline V lookup: CDR1 MDHEN, CDR2 SYDVKM. CDR3 size: 12 residues. The V end was cut by 10 bases, the J end by 11 bases, with 20 bases between. CDR3 bases: TGTGCCACCAACACAGGGTTGGATAATTACACCTTC. The encoded protein is CATNTGLDNYTF.

The rearrangement joins TRBV13 to TRBJ1-2; D possibly corresponds to TRBD1 (6 bases). There are 13 residues in the CDR3. Trimming left V 4 bases short and J 5 bases short, with 11 bases between. The V gene's germline CDR1 is PRHDT and CDR2 FYEKMQ (reference sequence). This chain's CDR3 is CASSYTGNYGYTF. CDR3 DNA: TGTGCCAGCAGCTATACAGGGAATTATGGCTACACCTTC.

The chain employs TRBV6-5 and TRBJ2-1; TRBD1 agrees at 7 bases. Germline assignment: CDR1 MNHEY and CDR2 SVGAGI. There are 12 residues in the CDR3. The V gene end was trimmed by 8 bases and the J gene end by 4 bases; junction bases not matched to a gene: 2. The CDR3 is CASEQGYNEQFF. CDR3 sequence (DNA): TGTGCCAGCGAACAGGGGTACAATGAGCAGTTCTTC.

The chain couples TRBV6-5 to TRBJ1-2, with 8 bases matching TRBD1. J lost 3 bases, V lost 6 bases, and 6 bases had no gene match. Germline CDR1 reads MNHEY; CDR2 reads SVGAGI. This CDR3 contains 14 residues. CDR3 sequence reads: CASRSATGDYGYTF. CDR3 DNA sequence: TGTGCCAGCAGGTCCGCGACAGGGGACTATGGCTACACCTTC.

The chain has TRBV5-1 and TRBJ2-3; TRBD1 matches 9 bases. CDR3 size: 14 residues. Germline-derived CDR1 and CDR2 are SGHRS and YFSETQ. The V gene end was trimmed by 7 bases and the J gene end by 3 bases; junction bases not matched to a gene: 6. In nucleotides, the CDR3 is TGCGCCAGCGAATCGACAGGGGGGACAGATACGCAGTATTTT. Translating gives CASESTGGTDTQYF.

Concerning this clone itself: Other DNA sequences in the same sample also yield this CDR3. The V call is TRBV7-9, the J call TRBJ1-1; the D gene is possibly TRBD1 (5 bases). V dropped 3 bases and J dropped 1 base, with 6 bases sitting between them. The germline CDR1 and CDR2 sequences are SEHNR and FQNEAQ (reference sequence). CDR3 length equals 13 residues. The CDR3 sequence: CASSLTENTEAFF. The CDR3 region has the DNA TGTGCCAGCAGCTTGACAGAGAACACTGAAGCTTTCTTT.

V and J are TRBV6-5 and TRBJ2-2; 13 bases are shared with TRBD2. V gave up 5 bases and J gave up 7 bases; unmatched junction bases: 4. CDR3 length equals 15 residues. The germline V gene has CDR1 MNHEY and CDR2 SVGAGI. The CDR3 DNA follows: TGTGCCAGCAGTCGGACTAGCGGGAGCGTCGGGGAGCTGTTTTTT. Protein product: CASSRTSGSVGELFF.

As for this clone: Other DNA sequences of this sample code for an identical CDR3. The chain has TRBV6-5 and TRBJ1-2; a weak D match, TRBD1 (6 bases). Trimming shortened V by 0 bases and J by 7 bases, and 6 bases separated the two germline ends. The germline V gene encodes CDR1 MNHEY and CDR2 SVGAGI. The CDR3 has 12 amino acids. Written as DNA, the CDR3 is TGTGCCAGCAGTTACTCAGGGGGTGGCTACACCTTC. Translated: CASSYSGGGYTF.

The V gene is TRBV4-1, the J gene TRBJ2-7; 10 nucleotides line up with TRBD2. The germline CDR1 and CDR2 sequences are MGHRA and YSYEKL. The length of the CDR3 is 15 residues. The V gene end was trimmed by 1 base and the J gene end by 4 bases; junction bases not matched to a gene: 4. CDR3 loop: CASSQGGAGGYEQYF. In nucleotides, the CDR3 is TGCGCCAGCAGCCAAGGAGGAGCGGGAGGGTACGAGCAGTACTTC.

For the CDR3, the DNA is TGTGCCAGCTCATCCGGGACAGGGGATCGTCAGACCCAGTACTTC. It translates to CASSSGTGDRQTQYF. The chain is built from TRBV18 and TRBJ2-5, with 10 bases that match TRBD1. This CDR3 is built from 15 residues. Germline CDR1 is KGHSH and CDR2 is LQKENI. V shed 5 bases and J 6 bases; nucleotides not matched to a gene: 9.

The V call is TRBV4-1, the J call TRBJ2-3, with 7 bases aligning to TRBD1. The germline gives CDR1 MGHRA, CDR2 YSYEKL. The CDR3 runs to 17 residues. V gave up 1 base and J gave up 3 bases; unmatched junction bases: 10. The CDR3, as DNA: TGCGCCAGCAGCCAAGGACGGGACAGTGGTGTTACAGATACGCAGTATTTT. This encodes CASSQGRDSGVTDTQYF.

V gene TRBV27 combines with J gene TRBJ2-1, with TRBD2 identical over 8 bases. J gave up 9 bases and V 8 bases, and 12 bases lay outside the gene matches. Germline-derived CDR1 and CDR2 are MNHEY and SMNVEV (reference sequence). This CDR3 is built from 14 residues. The CDR3 DNA reads as TGTGCCAGCCGCCGTGGACTAGCCGGGGGTGAGCAGTTCTTC. Translating gives CASRRGLAGGEQFF.

The J gene is TRBJ1-3, the V gene TRBV29-1; no clear D gene. This CDR3 has 12 residues. The germline gives CDR1 SQVTM, CDR2 ANQGSEA. Trimming took 4 bases from V and 2 from J, leaving 6 bases between them. In DNA, the CDR3 is TGCAGCGTTGCTGGCCCTGGAAACACCATATATTTT. This translates into CSVAGPGNTIYF.

The chain carries TRBV30 and TRBJ2-3, with 7 bases that match TRBD2. CDR1 GTSNPN and CDR2 SVGIG come from the germline V gene (reference sequence). With V trimmed by 0 bases and J by 0 bases, 6 bases remained unmatched. There are 16 residues in the CDR3. The CDR3 spells CAWSVERDWSTDTQYF. DNA of the CDR3: TGTGCCTGGAGTGTTGAGCGGGATTGGAGCACAGATACGCAGTATTTT. The complete variable domain, with remaining parts taken from reference TRBV30 and TRBJ2-3, reads SQTIHQWPATLVQPVGSPLSLECTVEGTSNPNLYWYRQAAGRGLQLLFYSVGIGQISSEVPQNLSASRPQDRQFILSSKKLLLSDSGFYLCAWSVERDWSTDTQYFGPGTRLTVL.

The chain employs TRBV4-1 and TRBJ1-3; 7 bases are shared with TRBD1. Trimming at V came to 0 bases and at J to 4 bases, leaving 6 bases not matched to a gene. Per the germline V gene, CDR1 is MGHRA and CDR2 is YSYEKL. The CDR3 extends over 16 amino acids. This CDR3 reads CASSQDGQVLGNTIYF. In DNA, the CDR3 is TGCGCCAGCAGCCAAGACGGACAGGTTCTGGGAAACACCATATATTTT.

This rearrangement joins TRBV4-1 to TRBJ2-7; D possibly matches TRBD1 or TRBD2 (5 bases each). CDR3 length: 16 residues. Germline V gives CDR1 MGHRA, CDR2 YSYEKL. Trimming stripped 6 bases from V and 3 bases from J, with 21 bases between. CDR3 sequence reads: CASSLEGPKGHYEQYF. CDR3 sequence (DNA): TGCGCCAGCAGTTTAGAGGGACCGAAAGGCCACTACGAGCAGTACTTC.

The V call is TRBV27, the J call TRBJ1-5; 9 nucleotides match TRBD1. The germline V gene encodes CDR1 MNHEY and CDR2 SMNVEV (reference sequence). The junction had 14 bases not matched to a gene; V was cut back by 5 bases and J by 6 bases. The CDR3 has 17 residues. The chain's CDR3 is CASSVTGQGFRGQPQHF. The CDR3 DNA is TGTGCCAGCAGTGTAACGGGACAGGGTTTTCGAGGTCAGCCCCAGCATTTT.